Shown below are 15 T cell receptor beta chains from a single sample sequenced in a study of blood T cell repertoires in COVID-19 (dated by TCRdb to the early 2020s). The library was produced with the immunoSEQ multiplex PCR assay. Sourced from immuneACCESS, this table was stored by TCRdb with only in-frame sequences that have V and J called. A share of the clones is absent; for the studies checked, an unresolved V gene accounts for under half, and the remainder has no known explanation. The sample table shows 90,000 to 150,000 clones, and approximately 80% are seen once. The ten largest clones capture about 6.8% of the sample. Sequencing was performed on peripheral blood. These TCRs come from a man aged 65-85 years with acute or convalescent COVID-19.

This chain connects TRBV6-5 to TRBJ2-5; the D gene is possibly TRBD1 (6 bases). CDR3 length: 11 amino acids. CDR1 MNHEY and CDR2 SVGAGI come from the germline V gene. Between the trimmed V and J ends, which lost 7 bases and 5 bases, there was a span of 8 bases. The CDR3 region is CASTQGETQYF. The CDR3 coding sequence is TGTGCCAGCACCCAGGGGGAGACCCAGTACTTC.

The chain combines TRBV11-1 with TRBJ2-7, with D possibly TRBD1 on 6 matching bases. The germline gives CDR1 SGHAT, CDR2 FQDESV (reference sequence). V dropped 0 bases and J dropped 2 bases, with 11 bases sitting between them. The CDR3 covers 15 residues. The CDR3 loop is CASSLALTGTYEQYF. Here the CDR3 DNA reads TGTGCCAGCAGCTTAGCGCTAACAGGGACCTACGAGCAGTACTTC.

This clone occurred once. The chain is built from TRBV12-2 and TRBJ2-7; the D call in the table, TRBD2, was not verified against the DNA. TRBV12-2 is annotated as a pseudogene. This CDR3 is built from 15 residues. CDR3 sequence (DNA): TGTGCAAGTCGCTGCGTCTCGTTTTCCCGCAACGAGCAGTACTTC. This translates into CASRCVSFSRNEQYF.

V is TRBV6-6 and J is TRBJ2-1; 12 positions agree with TRBD2. V gave up 7 bases and J gave up 6 bases; unmatched junction bases: 7. The CDR3 totals 15 residues. Looked up from germline, CDR1 is MNHNY and CDR2 is SVGAGI (reference sequence). This CDR3 is CASTMTSGGLNEQFF. CDR3 DNA sequence: TGTGCCAGCACCATGACTAGCGGGGGACTCAATGAGCAGTTCTTC.

The chain is built from TRBV6-5 and TRBJ2-7; D is perhaps TRBD2 (6 bases). Germline V gene data show CDR1 as MNHEY and CDR2 as SVGAGI. V lost 6 bases and J 3 bases, leaving 12 bases between the germline ends. CDR3 length equals 13 residues. Here the CDR3 reads CASSRTIYYEQYF. The CDR3 region has the DNA TGTGCCAGCAGCCGGACTATCTACTACGAGCAGTACTTC.

The CDR3 coding sequence is TGTGCCAGCAGCCAAGACTGGACCGGGGGGACAGATACGCAGTATTTT. As protein: CASSQDWTGGTDTQYF. The chain employs TRBV4-2 and TRBJ2-3; TRBD2 agrees at 7 bases. The CDR3 spans 16 residues. Per the germline V gene, CDR1 is LGHNA and CDR2 is YNFKEQ. V shed 0 bases and J 3 bases; nucleotides not matched to a gene: 6.

This sequence joins TRBV7-9 and TRBJ1-2; D gene ambiguous. The CDR3 spans 13 residues. The V gene lost 5 bases and the J gene lost 3 bases, with 10 bases spanning the gap. From germline, CDR1 is SEHNR and CDR2 FQNEAQ (reference sequence). CDR3: CASSPVGHYGYTF. The CDR3 region has the DNA TGTGCCAGCAGCCCCGTTGGGCACTATGGCTACACCTTC.

The chain is built from TRBV28 and TRBJ1-4; D call uncertain. Germline CDR1 MDHEN, CDR2 SYDVKM. This CDR3 spans 15 amino acids. V gave up 2 bases and J gave up 8 bases, with 15 bases separating them. Written as DNA, the CDR3 is TGTGCCAGCAGTTTAAGTGGGAGAGGGTGGGAAAAACTGTTTTTT. Encoded protein: CASSLSGRGWEKLFF.

This clone was observed a handful of times. The chain employs TRBV6-5 and TRBJ1-1, with TRBD1 as a possible D gene (5 bases). Germline-derived CDR1 and CDR2 are MNHEY and SVGAGI. The CDR3 spans 15 residues. V lost 6 bases to trimming and J lost 4 bases, with 18 bases between them. The CDR3 loop is CASSNGGNRGTEAFF. In DNA, the CDR3 is TGTGCCAGCAGCAACGGGGGGAACCGGGGCACTGAAGCTTTCTTT.

The gene calls are TRBV9 and TRBJ1-4, with TRBD1 as a possible D gene (5 bases). The CDR3 length is 15 residues. The V gene lost 0 bases and the J gene lost 5 bases, with 11 bases spanning the gap. In germline, CDR1 is SGDLS, CDR2 YYNGEE. The CDR3 coding sequence is TGTGCCAGCAGCGTAGCGTCGGGGGTGAATGAAAAACTGTTTTTT. Translating it yields CASSVASGVNEKLFF. The full variable domain, in which reference TRBV9 and TRBJ1-4 provide the parts outside the CDR3, is DSGVTQTPKHLITATGQRVTLRCSPRSGDLSVYWYQQSLDQGLQFLIQYYNGEERAKGNILERFSAQQFPDLHSELNLSSLELGDSALYFCASSVASGVNEKLFFGSGTQLSVL.

The J gene is TRBJ2-3, the V gene TRBV7-2; TRBD2 matches at 8 bases. Germline lookup yields CDR1 SGHTA and CDR2 FQGNSA. This CDR3 is 14 amino acids long. After removal of 6 bases from V and 6 bases from J, the junction contained 8 bases not matched to a gene. CDR3 loop: CASSSRGGGDTQYF. CDR3 nucleotide sequence: TGTGCCAGCAGTTCTCGGGGGGGCGGCGATACGCAGTATTTT.

This sequence joins TRBV5-6 and TRBJ2-7; 8 nucleotides line up with TRBD1. The germline CDR1 and CDR2 sequences are SGHDT and YYEEEE. The CDR3 has 14 residues. After removal of 4 bases from V and 6 bases from J, the junction contained 9 bases not matched to a gene. The CDR3 is CASSQRQGRGEQYF. For the CDR3, the DNA is TGTGCCAGCAGCCAACGACAGGGGCGGGGCGAGCAGTACTTC.

The V gene is TRBV19, the J gene TRBJ2-5; the D gene is possibly TRBD2 (7 bases). The CDR3 runs to 14 residues. V lost 5 bases to trimming and J lost 4 bases, with 14 bases between them. Germline CDR1 LNHDA, CDR2 SQIVND (reference sequence). In DNA form, the CDR3 reads TGTGCCAGTAGTCCGAGGGGGGGAGGAGAGACCCAGTACTTC. Residues: CASSPRGGGETQYF.

The V gene is TRBV7-3, the J gene TRBJ1-1; D unresolved. CDR1 is SGHTA and CDR2 is FQGTGA in the germline V gene. With 5 bases removed from V and 3 bases from J, the gap between germline ends came to 10 bases. The CDR3 runs 13 residues. The DNA of the CDR3 is TGTGCCAGCAGCCTCACGCAGTACACTGAAGCTTTCTTT. It yields the protein CASSLTQYTEAFF.

This clone was picked up one time. The chain recombines TRBV11-2 with TRBJ2-2; 8 nucleotides align to TRBD1. This CDR3 comprises 15 residues. The ends lost 5 bases at V and 4 bases at J; junction bases unmatched: 6. Germline CDR1 and CDR2: SGHAT and FQNNGV. The CDR3 region has the DNA TGTGCCAGCAGCCCGAGGACAGGGCCCACCGGGGAGCTGTTTTTT. Translating it yields CASSPRTGPTGELFF.